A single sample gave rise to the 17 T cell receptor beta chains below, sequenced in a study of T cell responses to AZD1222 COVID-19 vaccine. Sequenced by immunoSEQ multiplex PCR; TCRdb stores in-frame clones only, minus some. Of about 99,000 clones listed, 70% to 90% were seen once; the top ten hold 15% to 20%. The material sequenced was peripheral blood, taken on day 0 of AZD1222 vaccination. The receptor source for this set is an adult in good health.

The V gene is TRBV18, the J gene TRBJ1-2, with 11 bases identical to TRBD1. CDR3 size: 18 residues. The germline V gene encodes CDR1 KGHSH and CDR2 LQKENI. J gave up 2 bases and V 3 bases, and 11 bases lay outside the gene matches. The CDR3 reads CASSPTTMGTGGNYGYTF. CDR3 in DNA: TGTGCCAGCTCACCGACAACGATGGGGACAGGGGGGAACTATGGCTACACCTTC.

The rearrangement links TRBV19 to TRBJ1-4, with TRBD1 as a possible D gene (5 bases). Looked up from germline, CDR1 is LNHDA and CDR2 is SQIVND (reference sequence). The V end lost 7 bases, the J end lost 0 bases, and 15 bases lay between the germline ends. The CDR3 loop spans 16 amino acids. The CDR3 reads CASINLRGSTNEKLFF. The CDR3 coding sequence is TGTGCCAGTATAAATCTGAGGGGCTCAACTAATGAAAAACTGTTTTTT.

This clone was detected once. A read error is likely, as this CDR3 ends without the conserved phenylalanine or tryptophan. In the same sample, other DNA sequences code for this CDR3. This CDR3 is CASSGGQENSPLHL. CDR3 in DNA: TGTGCCAGCAGCGGGGGGCAGGAGAATTCACCCCTCCACCTT. The chain links TRBV7-9 to TRBJ1-6; possibly TRBD1 for D (6 bases). The CDR3 runs 14 residues. Germline V gene sequence: CDR1 SEHNR, CDR2 FQNEAQ (reference sequence). V gave up 5 bases and J gave up 7 bases, with 12 bases separating them.

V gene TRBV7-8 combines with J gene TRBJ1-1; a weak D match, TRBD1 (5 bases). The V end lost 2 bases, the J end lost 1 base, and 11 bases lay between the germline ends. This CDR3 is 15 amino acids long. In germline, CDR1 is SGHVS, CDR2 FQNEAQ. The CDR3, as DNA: TGTGCCAGCAGCTTAAGTGGGACCCCGAACACTGAAGCTTTCTTT. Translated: CASSLSGTPNTEAFF.

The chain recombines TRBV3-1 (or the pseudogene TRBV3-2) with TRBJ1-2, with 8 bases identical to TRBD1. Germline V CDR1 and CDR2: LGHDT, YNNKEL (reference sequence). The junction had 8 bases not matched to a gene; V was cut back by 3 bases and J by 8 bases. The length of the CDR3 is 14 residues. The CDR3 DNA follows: TGTGCCAGCAGCCACCGGGACAGGCCTCGGGGCTACACCTTC. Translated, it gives CASSHRDRPRGYTF.

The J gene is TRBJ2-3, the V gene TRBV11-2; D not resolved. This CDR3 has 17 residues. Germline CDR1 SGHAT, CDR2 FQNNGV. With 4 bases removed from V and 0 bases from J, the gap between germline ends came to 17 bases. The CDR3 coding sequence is TGTGCCAGCAGCTACGAGTATGGGCTACTGAGCACAGATACGCAGTATTTT. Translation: CASSYEYGLLSTDTQYF. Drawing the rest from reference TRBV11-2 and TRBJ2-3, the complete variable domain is EAGVAQSPRYKIIEKRQSVAFWCNPISGHATLYWYQQILGQGPKLLIQFQNNGVVDDSQLPKDRFSAERLKGVDSTLKIQPAKLEDSAVYLCASSYEYGLLSTDTQYFGPGTRLTVL.

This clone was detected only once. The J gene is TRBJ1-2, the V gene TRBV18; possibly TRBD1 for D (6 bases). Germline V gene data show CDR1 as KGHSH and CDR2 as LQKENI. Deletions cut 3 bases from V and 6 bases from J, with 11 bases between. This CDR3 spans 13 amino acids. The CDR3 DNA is TGTGCCAGCTCACCGTCGGGGGGCCATGGCTACACCTTC. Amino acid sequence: CASSPSGGHGYTF.

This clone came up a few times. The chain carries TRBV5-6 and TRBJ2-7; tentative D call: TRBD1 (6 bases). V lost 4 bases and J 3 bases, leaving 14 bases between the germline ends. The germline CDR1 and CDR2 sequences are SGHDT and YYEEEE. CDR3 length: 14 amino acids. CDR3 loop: CASSPGGGHYEQYF. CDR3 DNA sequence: TGTGCCAGCAGCCCAGGTGGGGGCCACTACGAGCAGTACTTC. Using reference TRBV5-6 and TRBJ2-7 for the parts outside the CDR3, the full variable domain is DAGVTQSPTHLIKTRGQQVTLRCSPKSGHDTVSWYQQALGQGPQFIFQYYEEEERQRGNFPDRFSGHQFPNYSSELNVNALLLGDSALYLCASSPGGGHYEQYFGPGTRLTVT.

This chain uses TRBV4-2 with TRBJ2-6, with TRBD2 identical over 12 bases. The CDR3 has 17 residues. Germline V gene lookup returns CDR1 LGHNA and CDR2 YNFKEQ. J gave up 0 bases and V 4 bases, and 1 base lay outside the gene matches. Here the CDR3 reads CASSPSGGASGANVLTF. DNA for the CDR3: TGTGCCAGCAGCCCTAGCGGGGGGGCCTCTGGGGCCAACGTCCTGACTTTC.

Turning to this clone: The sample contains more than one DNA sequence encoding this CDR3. This CDR3 is CASRRNTEAFF. The CDR3 DNA sequence: TGTGCCAGTAGGCGGAACACTGAAGCTTTCTTT. The chain couples TRBV19 to TRBJ1-1, with D unclear. Germline V gene lookup returns CDR1 LNHDA and CDR2 SQIVND (reference sequence). The V and J ends lost 6 bases and 1 base respectively, with 3 bases between them. The CDR3 is 11 amino acids.

The CDR3 reads CASSMKRGSGGISYNEQFF. CDR3 DNA: TGTGCCAGTAGTATGAAGAGGGGTAGCGGGGGGATTTCCTACAATGAGCAGTTCTTC. V gene TRBV19 combines with J gene TRBJ2-1, with TRBD2 identical over 10 bases. V shed 3 bases and J 1 base; nucleotides not matched to a gene: 12. The germline gives CDR1 LNHDA, CDR2 SQIVND (reference sequence). This CDR3 has 19 residues. Full variable domain (remainder filled in from reference TRBV19 and TRBJ2-1): DGGITQSPKYLFRKEGQNVTLSCEQNLNHDAMYWYRQDPGQGLRLIYYSQIVNDFQKGDIAEGYSVSREKKESFPLTVTSAQKNPTAFYLCASSMKRGSGGISYNEQFFGPGTRLTVL.

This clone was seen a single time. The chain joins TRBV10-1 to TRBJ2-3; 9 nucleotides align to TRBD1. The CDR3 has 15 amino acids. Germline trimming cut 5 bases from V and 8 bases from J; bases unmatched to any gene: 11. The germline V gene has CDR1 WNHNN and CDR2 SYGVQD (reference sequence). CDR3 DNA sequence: TGCGCCAGCAGTCAGGACAGGGGACGCCCAGCTACGCAGTATTTT. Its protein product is CASSQDRGRPATQYF.

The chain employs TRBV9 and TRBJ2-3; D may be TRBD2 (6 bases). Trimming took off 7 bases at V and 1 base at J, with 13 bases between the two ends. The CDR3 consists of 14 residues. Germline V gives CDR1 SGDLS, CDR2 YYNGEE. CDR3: CASSWGTRTDTQYF. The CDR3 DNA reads TGTGCCAGCTCCTGGGGGACTCGCACAGATACGCAGTATTTT.

The CDR3 region is CATSTTENEKLFF. CDR3 nucleotides: TGTGCCACTTCGACAACCGAGAATGAAAAACTGTTTTTT. The chain uses TRBV27 and TRBJ1-4; D not resolved. This CDR3 is 13 amino acids long. Germline loops: CDR1 MNHEY, CDR2 SMNVEV (reference sequence). V shed 10 bases and J shed 5 bases, with 14 bases lying between them.

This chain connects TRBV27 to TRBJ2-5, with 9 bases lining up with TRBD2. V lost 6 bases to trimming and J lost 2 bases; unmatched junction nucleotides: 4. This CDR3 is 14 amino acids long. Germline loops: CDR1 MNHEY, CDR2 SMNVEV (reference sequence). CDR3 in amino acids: CASRRAGGQETQYF. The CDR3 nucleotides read TGTGCCAGCAGGAGAGCGGGGGGACAAGAGACCCAGTACTTC.

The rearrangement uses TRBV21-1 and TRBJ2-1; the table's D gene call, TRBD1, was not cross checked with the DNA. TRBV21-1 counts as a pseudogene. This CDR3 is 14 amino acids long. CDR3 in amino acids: CASSMGLRENEQFF. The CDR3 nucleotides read TGTGCCAGCAGTATGGGGCTTAGAGAGAATGAGCAGTTCTTC.

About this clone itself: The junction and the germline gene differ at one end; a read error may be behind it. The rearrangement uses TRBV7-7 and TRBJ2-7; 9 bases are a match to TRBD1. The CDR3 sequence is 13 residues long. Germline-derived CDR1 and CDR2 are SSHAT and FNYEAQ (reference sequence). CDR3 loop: CASSRGQGNEQYF. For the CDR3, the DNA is TGTGCTAGCAGCCGAGGACAGGGGAACGAGCAGTACTTC.